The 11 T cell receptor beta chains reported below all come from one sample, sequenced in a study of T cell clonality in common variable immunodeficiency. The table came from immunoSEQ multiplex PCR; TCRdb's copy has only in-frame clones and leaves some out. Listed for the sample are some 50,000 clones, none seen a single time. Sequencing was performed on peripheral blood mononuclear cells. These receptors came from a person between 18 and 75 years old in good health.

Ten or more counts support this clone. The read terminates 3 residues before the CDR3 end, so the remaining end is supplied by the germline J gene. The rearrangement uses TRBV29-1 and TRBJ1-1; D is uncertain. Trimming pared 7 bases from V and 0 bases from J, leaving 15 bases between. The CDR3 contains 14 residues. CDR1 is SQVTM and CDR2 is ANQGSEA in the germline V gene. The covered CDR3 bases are TGCAGCGGGCGGGTGGGAGAGCTGAACACTGAA. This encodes CSGRVGELNTE. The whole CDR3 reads CSGRVGELNTEAFF.

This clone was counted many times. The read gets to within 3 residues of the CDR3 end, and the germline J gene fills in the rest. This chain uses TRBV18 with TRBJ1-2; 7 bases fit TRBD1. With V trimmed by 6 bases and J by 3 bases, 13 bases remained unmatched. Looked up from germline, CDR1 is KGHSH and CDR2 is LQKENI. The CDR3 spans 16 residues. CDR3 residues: CASSLGGGGSDYGYTF. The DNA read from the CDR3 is TGTGCCAGCTCCCTCGGAGGGGGCGGCTCGGACTATGGC.

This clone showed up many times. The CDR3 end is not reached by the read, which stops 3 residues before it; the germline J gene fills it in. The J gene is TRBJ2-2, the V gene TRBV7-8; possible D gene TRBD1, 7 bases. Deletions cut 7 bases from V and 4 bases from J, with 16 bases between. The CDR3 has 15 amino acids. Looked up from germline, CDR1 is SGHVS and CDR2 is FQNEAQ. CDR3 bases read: TGTGCCAGCACTCTCAGGGGGGCGCTCACCGGGGAG. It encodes CASTLRGALTGE. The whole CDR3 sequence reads CASTLRGALTGELFF. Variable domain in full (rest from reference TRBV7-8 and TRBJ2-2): GAGVSQSPRYKVAKRGQDVALRCDPISGHVSLFWYQQALGQGPEFLTYFQNEAQLDKSGLPSDRFFAERPEGSVSTLKIQRTQQEDSAVYLCASTLRGALTGELFFGEGSRLTVL.

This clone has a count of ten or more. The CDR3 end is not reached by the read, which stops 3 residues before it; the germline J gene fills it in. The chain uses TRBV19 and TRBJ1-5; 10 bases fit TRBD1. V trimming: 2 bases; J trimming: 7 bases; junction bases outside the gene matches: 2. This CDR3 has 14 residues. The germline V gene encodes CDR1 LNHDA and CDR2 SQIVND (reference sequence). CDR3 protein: CASSIRTGGQPQHF. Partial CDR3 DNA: TGTGCCAGTAGTATAAGGACAGGGGGGCAGCCC. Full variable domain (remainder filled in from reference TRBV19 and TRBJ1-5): DGGITQSPKYLFRKEGQNVTLSCEQNLNHDAMYWYRQDPGQGLRLIYYSQIVNDFQKGDIAEGYSVSREKKESFPLTVTSAQKNPTAFYLCASSIRTGGQPQHFGDGTRLSIL.

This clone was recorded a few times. The sequenced part of the CDR3 DNA is TGTGCCAGCAGCCCCTCGATTAGAAACTATGGT. Amino acid sequence: CASSPSIRNYG. The entire CDR3 reads CASSPSIRNYGQYF. This chain uses TRBV7-9 with TRBJ2-4; D uncertain. The read comes to an end 3 residues before the CDR3 does, leaving the germline J gene to fill in the end. The CDR3 consists of 14 residues. Germline values: CDR1 SEHNR, CDR2 FQNEAQ (reference sequence).

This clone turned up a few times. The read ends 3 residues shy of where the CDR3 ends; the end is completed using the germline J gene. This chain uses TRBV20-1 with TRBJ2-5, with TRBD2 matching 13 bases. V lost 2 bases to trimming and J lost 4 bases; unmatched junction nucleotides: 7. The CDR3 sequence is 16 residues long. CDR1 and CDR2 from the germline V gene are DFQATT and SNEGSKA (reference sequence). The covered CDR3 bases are TGCAGTGCTAGACCCTTCACTAGCGGGGGGGGAGAGACC. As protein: CSARPFTSGGGET. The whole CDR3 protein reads CSARPFTSGGGETQYF.

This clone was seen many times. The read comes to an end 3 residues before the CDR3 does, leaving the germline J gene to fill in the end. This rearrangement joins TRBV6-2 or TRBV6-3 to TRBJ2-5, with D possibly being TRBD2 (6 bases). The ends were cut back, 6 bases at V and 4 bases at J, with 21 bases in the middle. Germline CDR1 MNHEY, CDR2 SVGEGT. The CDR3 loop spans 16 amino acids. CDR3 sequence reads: CASRRGEDMGLETQYF. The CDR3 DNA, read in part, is TGTGCCAGCAGACGCGGGGAGGATATGGGACTAGAGACC.

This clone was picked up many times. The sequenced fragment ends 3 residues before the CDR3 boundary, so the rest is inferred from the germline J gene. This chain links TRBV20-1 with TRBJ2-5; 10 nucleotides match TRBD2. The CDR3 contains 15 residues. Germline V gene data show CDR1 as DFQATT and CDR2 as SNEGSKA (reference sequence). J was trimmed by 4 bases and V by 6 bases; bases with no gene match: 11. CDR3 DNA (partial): TGCAGTGCGCACCGTGGAGCGGGGGGGCGAGAGACC. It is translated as CSAHRGAGGRET. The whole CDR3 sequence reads CSAHRGAGGRETQYF.

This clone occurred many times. The CDR3 here is CAWSEGQGGDEQFF. The part of the CDR3 DNA that was read is TGTGCCTGGAGTGAGGGACAGGGGGGGGATGAG. This chain joins TRBV30 and TRBJ2-1; 11 bases map to TRBD1. The missing CDR3 end, 3 residues past where the read stops, is filled in from the germline J gene. The CDR3 is 14 residues long. V lost 1 base, J lost 8 bases, and 4 bases stayed unmatched. Germline CDR1 and CDR2: GTSNPN and SVGIG (reference sequence).

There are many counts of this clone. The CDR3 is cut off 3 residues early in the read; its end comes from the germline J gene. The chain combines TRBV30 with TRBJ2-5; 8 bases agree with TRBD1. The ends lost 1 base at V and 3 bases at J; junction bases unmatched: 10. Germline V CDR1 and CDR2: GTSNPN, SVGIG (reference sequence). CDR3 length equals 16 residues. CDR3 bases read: TGTGCCTGGAGTGGTGGGGACAGGACTCCCGAAGAGACC. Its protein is CAWSGGDRTPEET. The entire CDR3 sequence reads CAWSGGDRTPEETQYF.

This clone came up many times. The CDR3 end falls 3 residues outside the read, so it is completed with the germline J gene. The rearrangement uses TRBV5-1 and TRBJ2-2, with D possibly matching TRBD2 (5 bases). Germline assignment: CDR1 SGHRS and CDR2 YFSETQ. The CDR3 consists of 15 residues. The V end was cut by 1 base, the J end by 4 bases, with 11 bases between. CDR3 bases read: TGCGCCAGCAGCTTGACGGTTGCGGGCACCGGGGAG. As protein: CASSLTVAGTGE. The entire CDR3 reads CASSLTVAGTGELFF.